This is a list of T cell receptor beta chains from one sample in a study of blood T cell repertoires in COVID-19. Repertoires were generated with immunoSEQ multiplex PCR, while TCRdb's copy carries only in-frame clones and drops some. The repertoire consists of 75,000 to 95,000 clones, with 75% to 85% occurring once and the leading ten covering 9.5% to 15%. The sample taken for sequencing was peripheral blood. Receptors originate from a woman aged 40 to 50 with active or convalescent COVID-19. The CDR3 runs from the conserved cysteine through the conserved F or W. A D gene is named only where the DNA matches it firmly.

CDR3aa	v_gene	d_gene
CASSSGGRLQETQYF	TRBV19	.
CASSQPRLGGQETQYF	TRBV4-2	.
CASSYRRGYEQYF	TRBV6-5	.
CATSETGGNTGELFF	TRBV24-1	TRBD1
CAISAESYEQYF	TRBV10-3	.
CASSLGTGYQPQHF	TRBV7-8	TRBD1
CASSSSGPYGYTF	TRBV19	.
CSARQNTEAFF	TRBV20-1	.
CASIARTGGAYGYTF	TRBV19	TRBD1
CASSQGAGGNTIYF	TRBV3-1/TRBV3-2	.
CASSKVICEAFF	TRBV21-1	.